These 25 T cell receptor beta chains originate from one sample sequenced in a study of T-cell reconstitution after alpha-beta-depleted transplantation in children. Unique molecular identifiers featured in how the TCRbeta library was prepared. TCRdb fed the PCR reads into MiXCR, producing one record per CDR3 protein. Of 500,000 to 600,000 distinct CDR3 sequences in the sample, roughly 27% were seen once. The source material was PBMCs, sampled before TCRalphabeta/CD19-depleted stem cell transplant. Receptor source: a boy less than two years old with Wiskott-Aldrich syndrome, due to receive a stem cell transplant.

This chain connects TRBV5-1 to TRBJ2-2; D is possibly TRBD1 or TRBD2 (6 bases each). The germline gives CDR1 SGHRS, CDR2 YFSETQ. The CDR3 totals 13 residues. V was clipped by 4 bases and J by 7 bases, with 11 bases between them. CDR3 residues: CASSIRGVGELFF. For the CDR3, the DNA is TGCGCCAGCAGCATAAGGGGGGTCGGGGAGCTGTTTTTT.

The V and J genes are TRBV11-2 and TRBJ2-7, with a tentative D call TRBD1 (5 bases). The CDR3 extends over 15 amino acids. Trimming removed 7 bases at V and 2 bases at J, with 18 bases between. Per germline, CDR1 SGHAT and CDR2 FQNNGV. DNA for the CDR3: TGTGCCAGCATCAGAGACAGCACCTGGGCCTACGAGCAGTACTTC. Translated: CASIRDSTWAYEQYF.

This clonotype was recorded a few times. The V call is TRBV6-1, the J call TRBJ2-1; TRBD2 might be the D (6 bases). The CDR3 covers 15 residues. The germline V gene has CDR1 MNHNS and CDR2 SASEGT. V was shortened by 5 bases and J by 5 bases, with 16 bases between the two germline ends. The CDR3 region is CASSISGSKNNEQFF. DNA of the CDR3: TGTGCCAGCAGTATAAGCGGGTCTAAAAACAATGAGCAGTTCTTC.

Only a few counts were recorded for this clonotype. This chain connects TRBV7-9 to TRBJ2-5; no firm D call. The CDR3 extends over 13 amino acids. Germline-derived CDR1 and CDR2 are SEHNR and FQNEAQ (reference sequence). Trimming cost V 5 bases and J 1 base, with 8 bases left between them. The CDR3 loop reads CASSPLLQETQYF. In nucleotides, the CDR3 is TGTGCCAGCAGCCCCCTTCTCCAAGAGACCCAGTACTTC.

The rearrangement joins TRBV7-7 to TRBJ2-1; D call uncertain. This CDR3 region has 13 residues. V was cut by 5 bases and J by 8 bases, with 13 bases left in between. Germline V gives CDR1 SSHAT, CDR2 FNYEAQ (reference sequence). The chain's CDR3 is CASSARLVDEQFF. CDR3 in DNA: TGTGCCAGCAGCGCGAGGCTAGTAGATGAGCAGTTCTTC.

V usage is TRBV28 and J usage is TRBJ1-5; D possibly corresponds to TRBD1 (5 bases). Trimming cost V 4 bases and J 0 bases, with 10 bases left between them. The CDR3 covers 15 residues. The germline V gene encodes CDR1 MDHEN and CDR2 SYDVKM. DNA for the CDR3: TGTGCCAGCAGTTGGGGGAGTAATAGCAATCAGCCCCAGCATTTT. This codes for CASSWGSNSNQPQHF.

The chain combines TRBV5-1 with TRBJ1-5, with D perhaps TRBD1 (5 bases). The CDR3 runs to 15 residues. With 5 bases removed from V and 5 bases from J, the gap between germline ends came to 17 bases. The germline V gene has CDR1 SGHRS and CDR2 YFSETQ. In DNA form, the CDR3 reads TGCGCCAGCAGGTCAGGGTCGTCGGGTGATCAGCCCCAGCATTTT. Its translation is CASRSGSSGDQPQHF.

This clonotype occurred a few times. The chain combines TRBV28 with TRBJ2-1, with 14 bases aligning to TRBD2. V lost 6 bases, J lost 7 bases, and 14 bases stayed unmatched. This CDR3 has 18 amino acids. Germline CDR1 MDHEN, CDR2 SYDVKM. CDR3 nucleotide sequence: TGTGCCAGCAGCCAAGGCCCCGGGACTAGCGGGAGACTGAATGAGCAGTTCTTC. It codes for CASSQGPGTSGRLNEQFF.

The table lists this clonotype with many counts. This chain's CDR3 is CASSPGTGVSYEQYF. The CDR3 coding sequence is TGCGCCAGCAGCCCGGGGACAGGGGTATCCTACGAGCAGTACTTC. This chain uses TRBV5-1 with TRBJ2-7; 10 bases are a match to TRBD1. The ends lost 4 bases at V and 1 base at J; junction bases unmatched: 5. From germline, CDR1 is SGHRS and CDR2 YFSETQ. This CDR3 region has 15 residues.

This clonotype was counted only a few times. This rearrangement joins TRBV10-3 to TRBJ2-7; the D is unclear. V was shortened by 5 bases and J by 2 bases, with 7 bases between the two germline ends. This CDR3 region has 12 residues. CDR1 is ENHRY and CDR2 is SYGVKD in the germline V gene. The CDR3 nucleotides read TGTGCCATCAGTCGGATAGCCTACGAGCAGTACTTC. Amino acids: CAISRIAYEQYF.

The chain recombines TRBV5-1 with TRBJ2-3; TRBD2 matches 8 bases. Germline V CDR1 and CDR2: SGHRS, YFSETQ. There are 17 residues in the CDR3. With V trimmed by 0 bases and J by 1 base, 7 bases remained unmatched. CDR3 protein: CASSLAIELAGTDTQYF. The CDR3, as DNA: TGCGCCAGCAGCTTGGCCATCGAACTAGCGGGCACAGATACGCAGTATTTT.

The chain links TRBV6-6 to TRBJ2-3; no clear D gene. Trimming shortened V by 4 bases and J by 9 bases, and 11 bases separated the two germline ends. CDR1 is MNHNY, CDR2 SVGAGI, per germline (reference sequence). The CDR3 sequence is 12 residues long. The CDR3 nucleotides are TGTGCCAGCAGTTCAAGGCTAACCACGCAGTATTTT. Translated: CASSSRLTTQYF.

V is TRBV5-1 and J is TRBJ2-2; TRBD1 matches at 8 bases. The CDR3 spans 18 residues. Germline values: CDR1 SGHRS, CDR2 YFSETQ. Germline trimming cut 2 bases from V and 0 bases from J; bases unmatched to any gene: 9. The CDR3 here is CASSFWGPGGANTGELFF. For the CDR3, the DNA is TGCGCCAGCAGCTTTTGGGGCCCAGGGGGCGCGAACACCGGGGAGCTGTTTTTT.

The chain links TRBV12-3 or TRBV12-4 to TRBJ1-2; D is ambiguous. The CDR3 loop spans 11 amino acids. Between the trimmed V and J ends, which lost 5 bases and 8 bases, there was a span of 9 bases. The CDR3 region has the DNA TGTGCCAGCAGTGGAGGGCTCGGCTACACCTTC. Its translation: CASSGGLGYTF.

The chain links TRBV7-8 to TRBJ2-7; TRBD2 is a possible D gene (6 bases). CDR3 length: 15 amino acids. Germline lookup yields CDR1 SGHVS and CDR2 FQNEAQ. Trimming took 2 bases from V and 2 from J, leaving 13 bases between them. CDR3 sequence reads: CASSLSGREAYEQYF. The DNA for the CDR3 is TGTGCCAGCAGCTTAAGTGGGCGGGAAGCCTACGAGCAGTACTTC. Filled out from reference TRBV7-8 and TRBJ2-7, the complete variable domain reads GAGVSQSPRYKVAKRGQDVALRCDPISGHVSLFWYQQALGQGPEFLTYFQNEAQLDKSGLPSDRFFAERPEGSVSTLKIQRTQQEDSAVYLCASSLSGREAYEQYFGPGTRLTVT.

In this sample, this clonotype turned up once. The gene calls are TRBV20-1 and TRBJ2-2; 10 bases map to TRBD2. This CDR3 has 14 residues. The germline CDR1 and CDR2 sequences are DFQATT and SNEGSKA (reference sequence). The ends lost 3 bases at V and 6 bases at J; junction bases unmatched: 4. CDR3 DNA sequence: TGCAGTGCTAGTAAGCTAGCGGGAGCCGGGGAGCTGTTTTTT. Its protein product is CSASKLAGAGELFF.

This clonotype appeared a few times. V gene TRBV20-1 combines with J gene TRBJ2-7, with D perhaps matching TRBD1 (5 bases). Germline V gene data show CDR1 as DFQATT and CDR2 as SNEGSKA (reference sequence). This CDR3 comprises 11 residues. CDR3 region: CREPYRYEQYF. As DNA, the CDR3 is TGCAGGGAACCCTACAGGTACGAGCAGTACTTC.

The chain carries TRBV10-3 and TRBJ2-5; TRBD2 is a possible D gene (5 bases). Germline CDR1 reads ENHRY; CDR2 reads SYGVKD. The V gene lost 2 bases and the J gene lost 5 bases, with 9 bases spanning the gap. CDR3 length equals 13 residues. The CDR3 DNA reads TGTGCCATCAGTGAGCTGGGAGCCGAGACCCAGTACTTC. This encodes CAISELGAETQYF.

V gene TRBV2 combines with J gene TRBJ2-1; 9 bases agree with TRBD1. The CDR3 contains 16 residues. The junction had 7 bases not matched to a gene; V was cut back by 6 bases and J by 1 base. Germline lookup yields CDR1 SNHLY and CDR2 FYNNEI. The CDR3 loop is CASRDRGDPSYNEQFF. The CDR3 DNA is TGTGCCAGCAGGGACAGGGGCGACCCTTCCTACAATGAGCAGTTCTTC.

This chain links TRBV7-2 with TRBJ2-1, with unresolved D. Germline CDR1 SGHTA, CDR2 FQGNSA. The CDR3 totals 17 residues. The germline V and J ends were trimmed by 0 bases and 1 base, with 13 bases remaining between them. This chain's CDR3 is CASSLATGPISYNEQFF. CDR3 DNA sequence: TGTGCCAGCAGCTTAGCGACCGGACCGATATCCTACAATGAGCAGTTCTTC.

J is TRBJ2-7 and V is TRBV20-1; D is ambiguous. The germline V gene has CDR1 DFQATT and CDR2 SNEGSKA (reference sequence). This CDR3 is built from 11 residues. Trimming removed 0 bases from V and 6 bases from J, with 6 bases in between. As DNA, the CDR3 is TGCAGTGCTAGAGAGGAACCCGAGCAGTACTTC. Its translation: CSAREEPEQYF.

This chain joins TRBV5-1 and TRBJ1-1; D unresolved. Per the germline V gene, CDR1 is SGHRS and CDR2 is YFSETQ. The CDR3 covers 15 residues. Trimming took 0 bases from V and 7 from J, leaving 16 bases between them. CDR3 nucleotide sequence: TGCGCCAGCAGCTTGGCTGGGTTCCCCGAAAGTGAAGCTTTCTTT. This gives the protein CASSLAGFPESEAFF.

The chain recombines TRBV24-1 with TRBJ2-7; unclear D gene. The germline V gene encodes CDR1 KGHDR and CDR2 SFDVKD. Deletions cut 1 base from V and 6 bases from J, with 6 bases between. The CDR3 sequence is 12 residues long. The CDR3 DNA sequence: TGTGCCACCAGTGATTTTTGGGGCGAGCAGTACTTC. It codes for CATSDFWGEQYF.

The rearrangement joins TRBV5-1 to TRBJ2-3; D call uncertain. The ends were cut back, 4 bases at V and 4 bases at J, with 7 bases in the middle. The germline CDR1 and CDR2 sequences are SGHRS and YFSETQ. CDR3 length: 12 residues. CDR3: CASSPNSDTQYF. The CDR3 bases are TGCGCCAGCAGCCCCAATTCAGATACGCAGTATTTT.

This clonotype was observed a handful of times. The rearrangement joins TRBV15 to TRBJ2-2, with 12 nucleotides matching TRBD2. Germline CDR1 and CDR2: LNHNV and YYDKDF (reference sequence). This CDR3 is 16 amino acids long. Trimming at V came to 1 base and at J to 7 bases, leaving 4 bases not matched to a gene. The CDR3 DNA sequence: TGTGCCACCAGCAGAGGGACTAGCGGGACGGGCGGGGAGCTGTTTTTT. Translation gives CATSRGTSGTGGELFF.